This T cell receptor (beta chain) was retrieved from a study of TIL therapy for anti-PD-1-resistant metastatic lung cancer. At the level of the study: Progressing patients received lymphodepletion, expanded TIL infusion and IL-2. Most patients had lung adenocarcinoma; a handful of tumors were EGFR-mutant, two ALK-rearranged; half smoked currently or formerly. Median tumor mutation burden was 1.5 mutations per megabase.

Study-level results: The baseline peripheral repertoire was partially replaced by infused TIL clonotypes that later decayed.

V dropped 3 bases and J dropped 7; count of bases not matched to a gene: 13. Germline CDR1 is SGHKS and CDR2 is YYEKEE (reference sequence). The CDR3 extends over 15 amino acids. The immunoSEQ assay was v3. Assay used: immunoSEQ multiplex PCR; TCRdb lists only in-frame clones, some missing. The sample shows 55,000 to 65,000 clones, less than 85% of them seen only once. Noted time point: pre-treatment sample, taken before nivolumab and TIL therapy. Details on this clone: What it recognizes is unknown.

This sequence originates from a person between 25 and 80 years old with non-small cell lung cancer. The chain recombines TRBV5-5 with TRBJ2-7; TRBD1 matches at 7 bases. The sample was blood, taken at baseline. The CDR3 DNA reads TGTGCCAGCAGCTACCGGACAGGTTTTAGGTCGGAGCAGTACTTC. Its translation is CASSYRTGFRSEQYF.